Here is one T cell receptor (beta chain) with its context. Its cognate antigen is unknown. One end of the junction does not line up with germline, which may come from a read error. From about 0.45 ug total RNA, TCR beta cDNA was generated with a primer in the constant region. Three nested multiplex PCR rounds, a slightly modified ARM-PCR, produced the libraries for TCR beta. The two initial PCR rounds, nine to eleven cycles each, used TRBV1-TRBV30 forward and C-beta reverse primers. Using its own MiXCR run on the multiplex PCR reads, TCRdb lists one record per CDR3 protein. The sample shows more than 150,000 distinct CDR3 sequences, less than 65% of them seen only once. The data are from a study of tumor-infiltrating lymphocytes in primary liver carcinoma. As for the study in general: The neoplasms were of stage T1-T3 N0M0, with dimensions of roughly 4.2 to 11 cm across. Findings and caveats of the study: The 250 largest clones made up significantly more of tumor than blood repertoires (p = 0.039).

Blood RNA was derived from unsorted whole blood, and germline DNA was extracted too. This CDR3 spans 15 amino acids. Germline CDR1 is SGHAT and CDR2 is FQNNGV. The V call is TRBV11-2, the J call TRBJ2-6; TRBD1 might be the D (5 bases). The clonotype was recovered from a man aged 40-50 years with primary liver carcinoma and hepatitis B virus infection. The material sequenced was peripheral blood. For the CDR3, the DNA is TGTGCCAGCAGCAATGGAGTCTCTGGGGCCAACATCCTGACTTTC. Translated: CASSNGVSGANILTF.